A single sample gave rise to the 27 T cell receptor beta chains below, sequenced in a study of CD8 T cells in ankylosing spondylitis. Regarding the study as a whole: A TCR beta motif of eight or nine highly homologous variants seemed to mark ankylosing spondylitis blood.

TCRdb recomputed calls from the 5' RACE reads with MiXCR, one row per CDR3 protein. The repertoire holds about 800,000 distinct CDR3 sequences, with approximately 12% as singletons. Their antigens are not known. The source material was blood, either unsorted or a sorted T cell fraction (not recorded which). Every receptor here comes from a male donor with ankylosing spondylitis.

A few counts support this clonotype. This chain's CDR3 is CSVDGTSGVGETQYF. In DNA form, the CDR3 reads TGCAGCGTAGACGGGACTAGCGGGGTTGGGGAGACCCAGTACTTC. V usage is TRBV29-1 and J usage is TRBJ2-5; 13 bases line up with TRBD2. Trimming at V came to 6 bases and at J to 5 bases, leaving 9 bases not matched to a gene. CDR3 length equals 15 residues. CDR1 is SQVTM, CDR2 ANQGSEA, per germline.

A few counts support this clonotype. This chain links TRBV7-9 with TRBJ2-1; 8 bases are a match to TRBD1. Trimming cost V 7 bases and J 7 bases; bases outside gene matches: 9. The CDR3 is 14 amino acids. CDR1 is SEHNR, CDR2 FQNEAQ, per germline (reference sequence). This CDR3 reads CASNIDRGSNEQFF. CDR3 DNA sequence: TGTGCCAGCAATATCGACAGGGGTAGTAATGAGCAGTTCTTC.

This clonotype has more than one count but fewer than ten. This sequence joins TRBV27 and TRBJ2-1; the D is unclear. Germline V gene data show CDR1 as MNHEY and CDR2 as SMNVEV (reference sequence). Trimming left V 3 bases short and J 1 base short, with 10 bases between. The CDR3 spans 15 residues. The DNA for the CDR3 is TGTGCCAGCAGTTTTGGAGTTTGGTCCTACAATGAGCAGTTCTTC. Its translation is CASSFGVWSYNEQFF.

The V call is TRBV20-1, the J call TRBJ2-3; 10 bases are shared with TRBD1. V trimming: 5 bases; J trimming: 2 bases; junction bases outside the gene matches: 4. From germline, CDR1 is DFQATT and CDR2 SNEGSKA (reference sequence). The CDR3 runs to 14 residues. The CDR3 nucleotides are TGCAGTGCTCTCCGACAGGGGGCCACAGATACGCAGTATTTT. This sequence encodes CSALRQGATDTQYF.

The chain employs TRBV6-1 and TRBJ2-7, with 7 bases aligning to TRBD1. J was trimmed by 7 bases and V by 3 bases; bases with no gene match: 6. The V gene's germline CDR1 is MNHNS and CDR2 SASEGT. The CDR3 has 13 residues. Here the CDR3 DNA reads TGTGCCAGCAGTGATGACAGGGACGGGGAGCAGTACTTC. Translating it yields CASSDDRDGEQYF.

V and J are TRBV9 and TRBJ1-1; the D is unclear. The V end lost 4 bases, the J end lost 0 bases, and 10 bases lay between the germline ends. The CDR3 spans 14 residues. Germline CDR1 reads SGDLS; CDR2 reads YYNGEE. The CDR3 nucleotides are TGTGCCAGCAGCCCCCGAATGGTGAACACTGAAGCTTTCTTT. This encodes CASSPRMVNTEAFF.

This clonotype was counted only a few times. The rearrangement joins TRBV5-1 to TRBJ1-4, with D perhaps TRBD1 (5 bases). The CDR3 consists of 14 residues. Germline-derived CDR1 and CDR2 are SGHRS and YFSETQ. Trimming took off 4 bases at V and 10 bases at J, with 17 bases between the two ends. CDR3 bases: TGCGCCAGCAGCGCCGGGACCCCAGCTGGAAAACTGTTTTTT. Protein: CASSAGTPAGKLFF. Filled out from reference TRBV5-1 and TRBJ1-4, the complete variable domain reads KAGVTQTPRYLIKTRGQQVTLSCSPISGHRSVSWYQQTPGQGLQFLFEYFSETQRNKGNFPGRFSGRQFSNSRSEMNVSTLELGDSALYLCASSAGTPAGKLFFGSGTQLSVL.

This clonotype has just a few counts. The chain uses TRBV6-2 or TRBV6-3 and TRBJ1-2; D possibly corresponds to TRBD1 (6 bases). The CDR3 has 13 residues. Trimming left V 5 bases short and J 4 bases short, with 11 bases between. Germline V gene sequence: CDR1 MNHEY, CDR2 SVGEGT. This CDR3 is CASSLGGLYGYTF. CDR3 nucleotide sequence: TGTGCCAGCAGTCTGGGGGGCCTCTATGGCTACACCTTC.

In this sample, this clonotype turned up a few times. V and J are TRBV20-1 and TRBJ1-5; D is perhaps TRBD1 (5 bases). Germline V CDR1 and CDR2: DFQATT, SNEGSKA (reference sequence). The CDR3 sequence is 17 residues long. V was pared by 6 bases and J by 1 base, with 22 bases between. CDR3 DNA sequence: TGCAGTGCCCCCCGGCTTGACAGAGGGTTCAGCAATCAGCCCCAGCATTTT. Encoded protein: CSAPRLDRGFSNQPQHF.

There are a few counts of this clonotype. The J gene is TRBJ2-2, the V gene TRBV4-2; no definite D call. This CDR3 is built from 15 residues. Trimming removed 1 base at V and 1 base at J, with 7 bases between. Germline V lookup: CDR1 LGHNA, CDR2 YNFKEQ. CDR3 DNA sequence: TGTGCCAGCAGCCAAGCCTGGAAGAACACCGGGGAGCTGTTTTTT. It yields the protein CASSQAWKNTGELFF.

This clonotype came up a few times. The chain is built from TRBV6-1 and TRBJ2-7; 7 bases agree with TRBD2. Per the germline V gene, CDR1 is MNHNS and CDR2 is SASEGT. The CDR3 covers 17 residues. V was pared by 6 bases and J by 0 bases, with 14 bases of the junction left unmatched. The CDR3 here is CASSTGVLASGSYEQYF. DNA for the CDR3: TGTGCCAGCAGCACCGGTGTGTTGGCTAGCGGCTCCTACGAGCAGTACTTC.

This clonotype was detected many times. V is TRBV7-2 and J is TRBJ1-1, with TRBD1 matching over 8 bases. The CDR3 runs 14 residues. Germline V gene data show CDR1 as SGHTA and CDR2 as FQGNSA. J was trimmed by 4 bases and V by 0 bases; bases with no gene match: 1. The CDR3 region is CASSLATGGTEAFF. The CDR3 DNA follows: TGTGCCAGCAGCTTAGCAACAGGGGGCACTGAAGCTTTCTTT.

This clonotype was recorded many times. The chain employs TRBV20-1 and TRBJ1-1; 7 bases align to TRBD1. The J segment lost 1 base and the V segment lost 3 bases, leaving 5 bases of the junction unmatched. The CDR3 sequence is 14 residues long. Germline CDR1 and CDR2: DFQATT and SNEGSKA (reference sequence). CDR3 bases: TGCAGTGCTAGGACCTGGACAGGGAACACTGAAGCTTTCTTT. It translates to CSARTWTGNTEAFF.

This clonotype turned up a few times. The V call is TRBV10-3, the J call TRBJ2-7; D is perhaps TRBD1 (6 bases). This CDR3 is 11 amino acids long. Trimming took 11 bases from V and 5 from J, leaving 13 bases between them. Germline V gene lookup returns CDR1 ENHRY and CDR2 SYGVKD. DNA for the CDR3: TGTGCCGTCGCAGGGGTAGACGAGCAGTACTTC. Its translation is CAVAGVDEQYF.

Ten or more counts support this clonotype. The chain uses TRBV6-5 and TRBJ2-1; 13 nucleotides line up with TRBD2. The CDR3 loop spans 15 amino acids. Germline V gene data show CDR1 as MNHEY and CDR2 as SVGAGI. The ends lost 0 bases at V and 9 bases at J; junction bases unmatched: 2. CDR3 in amino acids: CASSYSWTSGSEQFF. For the CDR3, the DNA is TGTGCCAGCAGTTACTCTTGGACTAGCGGGAGTGAGCAGTTCTTC.

This clonotype has at least ten counts. J is TRBJ1-5 and V is TRBV7-9; D is ambiguous. The CDR3 spans 13 residues. Trimming removed 0 bases from V and 6 bases from J, with 6 bases in between. CDR1 is SEHNR, CDR2 FQNEAQ, per germline (reference sequence). CDR3 nucleotides: TGTGCCAGCAGCTTAGCGGGGTTTCAGCCCCAGCATTTT. This gives the protein CASSLAGFQPQHF.

The J gene is TRBJ1-2, the V gene TRBV7-2; TRBD1 aligns across 9 bases. CDR3 size: 15 residues. V lost 5 bases to trimming and J lost 6 bases; unmatched junction nucleotides: 10. Germline values: CDR1 SGHTA, CDR2 FQGNSA. In DNA, the CDR3 is TGTGCCAGCAGCCCTGATACAGGGGGCGTCGATGGCTACACCTTC. It codes for CASSPDTGGVDGYTF.

This clonotype was found a few times. The chain employs TRBV29-1 and TRBJ2-3; TRBD1 aligns across 11 bases. Germline V gene sequence: CDR1 SQVTM, CDR2 ANQGSEA. CDR3 size: 15 residues. V lost 3 bases and J lost 0; bases outside the gene matches: 2. The CDR3 nucleotides are TGCAGCGTTGACGGGGACAGGGGGAGCACAGATACGCAGTATTTT. It yields the protein CSVDGDRGSTDTQYF.

In this sample, this clonotype turned up many times. This chain links TRBV7-8 with TRBJ2-1; 11 bases are a match to TRBD2. This CDR3 has 15 amino acids. With 1 base clipped from V and 9 bases from J, the junction kept 5 bases outside the gene matches. Germline V gene lookup returns CDR1 SGHVS and CDR2 FQNEAQ. The DNA of the CDR3 is TGTGCCAGCAGCTTAGGTAGCGGGGGGGTTAGTGAGCAGTTCTTC. It translates to CASSLGSGGVSEQFF.

This clonotype was seen more than once but under ten times. CDR3: CASLGGREGRGDTQYF. The CDR3 DNA reads TGTGCCAGCCTGGGTGGTCGGGAGGGCCGCGGAGATACGCAGTATTTT. This chain connects TRBV7-9 to TRBJ2-3; the match to TRBD2 covers 8 bases. The CDR3 sequence is 16 residues long. With 8 bases clipped from V and 5 bases from J, the junction kept 15 bases outside the gene matches. From germline, CDR1 is SEHNR and CDR2 FQNEAQ (reference sequence).

This clonotype was seen more than once but under ten times. The chain recombines TRBV15 with TRBJ2-2, with unresolved D. The CDR3 length is 14 residues. Germline CDR1 is LNHNV and CDR2 is YYDKDF (reference sequence). The V and J ends lost 9 bases and 0 bases respectively, with 11 bases between them. The CDR3, as DNA: TGTGCCACTTCATATAGGGCGAACACCGGGGAGCTGTTTTTT. Protein: CATSYRANTGELFF.

A few counts support this clonotype. The V gene is TRBV12-3 or TRBV12-4, the J gene TRBJ2-1; no firm D call. This CDR3 spans 15 amino acids. Trimming took 4 bases from V and 0 from J, leaving 10 bases between them. CDR3 nucleotide sequence: TGTGCCAGCAGTTACGGGCTAAACTCCTACAATGAGCAGTTCTTC. Translated: CASSYGLNSYNEQFF.

This clonotype was observed a few times. The genes are TRBV12-3 or TRBV12-4 and TRBJ2-3; D gene unclear. V lost 5 bases, J lost 2 bases, and 8 bases lay in between. There are 13 residues in the CDR3. In nucleotides, the CDR3 is TGTGCCAGCAGTCCCTTATTCACAGATACGCAGTATTTT. It translates to CASSPLFTDTQYF.

This clonotype was counted ten times or more. The J gene is TRBJ1-2, the V gene TRBV7-2, with D tentatively TRBD1 (5 bases). Germline CDR1 and CDR2: SGHTA and FQGNSA. The V gene lost 4 bases and the J gene lost 4 bases, with 16 bases spanning the gap. This CDR3 is built from 15 residues. The CDR3 DNA is TGTGCCAGCAGCTCCCAAGGGGTGTTGGGCTATGGCTACACCTTC. Translating it yields CASSSQGVLGYGYTF.

The chain recombines TRBV28 with TRBJ2-1; D is perhaps TRBD1 or TRBD2 (5 bases each). Germline V CDR1 and CDR2: MDHEN, SYDVKM. The CDR3 spans 20 residues. The germline V and J ends were trimmed by 1 base and 0 bases, with 22 bases remaining between them. The CDR3 sequence is CASSLSPGQTPRGSYNEQFF. The DNA for the CDR3 is TGTGCCAGCAGTTTATCCCCTGGACAAACCCCACGGGGCTCCTACAATGAGCAGTTCTTC.

The V gene is TRBV15, the J gene TRBJ2-7; 9 positions match TRBD1. CDR1 is LNHNV and CDR2 is YYDKDF in the germline V gene (reference sequence). The CDR3 spans 16 residues. With V trimmed by 2 bases and J by 3 bases, 8 bases remained unmatched. CDR3 sequence reads: CATSRHTGTGFYEQYF. The CDR3 nucleotides read TGTGCCACCAGCAGACACACCGGGACAGGGTTCTACGAGCAGTACTTC.

There are a few counts of this clonotype. V and J are TRBV7-2 and TRBJ2-5, with D uncertain. Germline values: CDR1 SGHTA, CDR2 FQGNSA. This CDR3 comprises 13 residues. V lost 5 bases and J 6 bases, leaving 13 bases between the germline ends. CDR3 residues: CASSQTVMQTQYF. CDR3 nucleotides: TGTGCCAGCAGCCAGACGGTTATGCAGACCCAGTACTTC. The entire variable domain, with the rest obtained from reference TRBV7-2 and TRBJ2-5, is as follows: GAGVSQSPSNKVTEKGKDVELRCDPISGHTALYWYRQSLGQGLEFLIYFQGNSAPDKSGLPSDRFSAERTGGSVSTLTIQRTQQEDSAVYLCASSQTVMQTQYFGPGTRLLVL.